This TCR beta chain emerged from a study of blood T cell repertoires in COVID-19. Study-wide background: Donors in the United States, Italy and Spain gave samples during acute or convalescent COVID-19. PBMCs, B-cell-depleted T cells, or T cells were the source of the cDNA or gDNA that made up the material.

Per the original data handling: Amplification from reference gene primers served as the basis for estimated nucleated cell counts. Assay used: immunoSEQ multiplex PCR; TCRdb lists only in-frame clones, some missing. Clonal size and the V and J genes are those of that table, whereas D and trimming came from the DNA. The repertoire holds fewer than 100,000 clones, with more than 80% as singletons. The length of the CDR3 is 14 residues. CDR1 and CDR2 from the germline V gene are MNHEY and SMNVEV (reference sequence). Trimming cost V 3 bases and J 4 bases, with 12 bases left between them. The chain links TRBV27 to TRBJ1-1; TRBD1 might be the D (6 bases). Specimen: peripheral blood. This TCR was sampled from a woman aged 80 or older with acute or convalescent COVID-19. CDR3 sequence (DNA): TGTGCCAGCAGTTTTCAGGGGTTGAGCACTGAAGCTTTCTTT. This sequence encodes CASSFQGLSTEAFF.